The 14 T cell receptor beta chains below were found in one sample sequenced in a study of blood T cell repertoires in COVID-19. Profiling relied on immunoSEQ multiplex PCR, and the TCRdb table lists in-frame clones only, not all of them. The data show 150,000 or so clones, 80% to 85% seen once. Sequenced input: peripheral blood. The source is a woman aged 55-70 years with acute or convalescent COVID-19.

In regard to this clone: At one of its ends the junction is not consistent with the germline gene, which may arise from a read error. This rearrangement joins TRBV28 to TRBJ2-7, with 7 bases matching TRBD1. The CDR3 contains 14 residues. The germline V gene has CDR1 MDHEN and CDR2 SYDVKM. CDR3 DNA: TGTGCCAGCAGTAGAGGGACAGCCCCGAGGGGTCATGGCTTC. Encoded protein: CASSRGTAPRGHGF.

V usage is TRBV9 and J usage is TRBJ1-1; maybe TRBD1 (5 bases). The V gene lost 2 bases and the J gene lost 0 bases, with 14 bases spanning the gap. Per germline, CDR1 SGDLS and CDR2 YYNGEE. The CDR3 is 16 amino acids. CDR3 residues: CASSVDAGSLNTEAFF. The CDR3 bases are TGTGCCAGCAGCGTGGACGCAGGGTCCCTGAACACTGAAGCTTTCTTT.

V and J are TRBV5-4 and TRBJ1-3; the D gene is possibly TRBD1 (5 bases). CDR3 length equals 13 residues. V lost 7 bases, J lost 0 bases, and 8 bases lay in between. Germline-derived CDR1 and CDR2 are SGHNT and YYREEE (reference sequence). The CDR3 DNA reads as TGTGCCAGCGGGGACTTCTCTGGAAACACCATATATTTT. The encoded protein is CASGDFSGNTIYF.

The chain carries TRBV19 and TRBJ1-3; 7 bases fit TRBD1. The CDR3 consists of 15 residues. V was pared by 4 bases and J by 0 bases, with 3 bases of the junction left unmatched. Germline assignment: CDR1 LNHDA and CDR2 SQIVND (reference sequence). The CDR3 spells CASSTDRSSGNTIYF. DNA for the CDR3: TGTGCCAGTAGTACGGACAGGTCCTCTGGAAACACCATATATTTT.

The CDR3 nucleotides are TGTGCCAGCATGCTAGGGGGAGGGCAGCCCCAGCATTTT. Translating gives CASMLGGGQPQHF. The rearrangement uses TRBV2 and TRBJ1-5; tentative D call: TRBD1 (6 bases). V dropped 7 bases and J dropped 7 bases, with 14 bases sitting between them. This CDR3 contains 13 residues. Germline CDR1 is SNHLY and CDR2 is FYNNEI.

This rearrangement joins TRBV10-1 to TRBJ2-2; perhaps TRBD1 as D (6 bases). The CDR3 spans 13 residues. Looked up from germline, CDR1 is WNHNN and CDR2 is SYGVQD (reference sequence). Trimming took off 5 bases at V and 5 bases at J, with 9 bases between the two ends. CDR3: CASSFTGTGELFF. The CDR3 coding sequence is TGCGCCAGCAGTTTTACAGGGACCGGGGAGCTGTTTTTT.

The rearrangement uses TRBV13 and TRBJ2-5; maybe TRBD2 (5 bases). The germline gives CDR1 PRHDT, CDR2 FYEKMQ (reference sequence). Trimming took off 4 bases at V and 5 bases at J, with 17 bases between the two ends. The CDR3 sequence is 15 residues long. The CDR3 here is CASSSYRGPGETQYF. DNA for the CDR3: TGTGCCAGCAGCTCCTACCGGGGTCCGGGGGAGACCCAGTACTTC.

The chain employs TRBV24-1 and TRBJ1-5; 8 bases are shared with TRBD1. The CDR3 sequence is 15 residues long. CDR1 is KGHDR, CDR2 SFDVKD, per germline. J was trimmed by 5 bases and V by 3 bases; bases with no gene match: 5. The CDR3 DNA is TGTGCCACCAGTGATGCCGGGACAGGCGATCAGCCCCAGCATTTT. This codes for CATSDAGTGDQPQHF.

The chain has TRBV23-1 and TRBJ2-3; 8 bases align to TRBD1. TRBV23-1 is an ORF, and what it does is uncertain. V lost 0 bases, J lost 5 bases, and 13 bases stayed unmatched. The CDR3 contains 18 residues. The CDR3: CASSQSLTGESMIDTQYF. In DNA, the CDR3 is TGCGCCAGCAGTCAATCCCTGACAGGGGAATCAATGATAGATACGCAGTATTTT.

This chain joins TRBV18 and TRBJ2-5, with TRBD1 matching 12 bases. Trimming took 3 bases from V and 5 from J; bases not matched to a gene: 7. From germline, CDR1 is KGHSH and CDR2 LQKENI. CDR3 length equals 16 residues. Here the CDR3 DNA reads TGTGCCAGCTCACCCTGGGGACAGGGGGCGCGGGAGACCCAGTACTTC. This gives the protein CASSPWGQGARETQYF.

The J gene is TRBJ2-1, the V gene TRBV12-5; tentatively, D is TRBD1 (6 bases). The V and J ends lost 3 bases and 7 bases respectively, with 7 bases between them. Germline V gene lookup returns CDR1 LGHNT and CDR2 FRNRAP. This CDR3 has 12 amino acids. The CDR3 sequence is CASGLGQNEQFF. In DNA form, the CDR3 reads TGTGCTAGTGGTTTAGGACAGAATGAGCAGTTCTTC.

The chain couples TRBV20-1 to TRBJ1-1; D call uncertain. V was trimmed by 5 bases and J by 4 bases, leaving 8 bases between them. Germline loops: CDR1 DFQATT, CDR2 SNEGSKA (reference sequence). This CDR3 is built from 11 residues. This CDR3 reads CSASSSTEAFF. The CDR3 coding sequence is TGCAGTGCTTCGTCGAGCACTGAAGCTTTCTTT.

The rearrangement links TRBV5-1 to TRBJ2-5; 12 bases are shared with TRBD2. V shed 1 base and J 3 bases; nucleotides not matched to a gene: 1. The germline V gene has CDR1 SGHRS and CDR2 YFSETQ. The CDR3 spans 15 residues. The CDR3 nucleotides are TGCGCCAGCAGCTTGCCTAGCGGGAGGGAAGAGACCCAGTACTTC. As protein: CASSLPSGREETQYF.

The chain links TRBV11-2 to TRBJ2-7; D might be TRBD2 (5 bases). Between the trimmed V and J ends, which lost 4 bases and 3 bases, there was a span of 13 bases. The CDR3 has 14 amino acids. Germline CDR1 is SGHAT and CDR2 is FQNNGV. The CDR3 sequence: CASSSDYGSYEQYF. The CDR3 bases are TGTGCCAGCAGCTCCGACTATGGCAGCTACGAGCAGTACTTC.